This T cell receptor beta chain came from a study of blood T cell repertoires in COVID-19 (dated by TCRdb to the early 2020s). Regarding the research as a whole: The collaborator samples originated in the United States, Italy and Spain and spanned the acute and convalescent phases of COVID-19. The prospective study material was composed of cDNA or gDNA derived from T cells, B-cell-depleted T cells, or PBMCs. Deeply sampled blood TCRbeta repertoires from subjects exposed to, actively infected with, or recovered from COVID-19 were included in the dataset. The repertoires were released in a freely available public database intended as a resource for research on the immune response to SARS-CoV-2. Samples were obtained from the ongoing ImmuneRACE study (first 160 participants) and from about 1,300 subjects provided by 6 global collaborators. A de-identified subject ID, COVID-19 status, age in years and sex were almost always included in the sample metadata. Where available, HLA class I and class II types were taken from metadata supplied by the sample provider and were not determined by assay-based typing. Results the study describes overall, beyond this receptor: How much clinical and demographic metadata was included differed by source and by participant, and the metadata was provided uncurated.

Relative to germline, V is 0 bases shorter and J is 3 bases shorter, with 7 bases between their ends. Measured from the cysteine to the phenylalanine, the CDR3 is 14 residues long. The entry retains the CDR3 DNA only, 42 bases that are in frame from base 1. CDR1 SGDLS and CDR2 YYNGEE are derived from the germline V gene. TCRbeta CDR3 regions were amplified from genomic DNA by means of the immunoSEQ Assay, a bias-controlled multiplex PCR. In the paper's pipeline: The number of nucleated cells in each sample was estimated by amplification of reference gene primers within the assay. To quantify the absolute abundance of each unique TCRbeta CDR3 rearrangement, sequence reads were collapsed and filtered. For each sample, productive Simpson clonality was calculated as the square root of Simpson's diversity index across productive rearrangements. Held by TCRdb, this immuneACCESS table contains in-frame sequences only and omits some clones. Under half of the omission traces to an unresolved V gene where checked; the cause of the rest is unknown. V and J calls and clone size are those listed in that table; D and trimming were worked out from the DNA. For this sample the table gives around 110,000 clones, of which just over 90% were detected only once. The ten largest clones represent 1.8% of the sample.

Collaborating institutions collected whole blood in K2EDTA tubes following their own protocols. For TCRbeta analysis, collaborators shipped samples in one of three forms: frozen whole blood, isolated PBMCs, or DNA extracted from either of those sample types. Worth noting for this clone: Its antigen is not yet known. No base quality information exists; no much larger clone differs at one position.

What was sequenced was peripheral blood. The TCR originated in a human donor with active COVID-19. The donor label of this sample is uncertain. Recombination connected TRBV9 to TRBJ2-1; TRBD1 is a weak D gene call, 5 bases matching. The nucleotides are TGTGCCAGCAGCGTAGTGACAGACTACAATGAGCAGTTCTTC. Its protein reads: CASSVVTDYNEQFF.